Listed here are 24 T cell receptor beta chains from one sample, sequenced in a study of blood T cell repertoires in COVID-19. Using immunoSEQ multiplex PCR, the repertoire was profiled, and TCRdb retains in-frame clones only, with some absent. The sample holds around 250,000 clones, approximately 91% seen once. The sequenced sample consisted of peripheral blood. The receptors originated from a human donor in a cohort sampled during active COVID-19.

CDR3 DNA sequence: TGTGCCAGCTCACCCCAGGGTAACTATGGCTACACCTTC. Its translation is CASSPQGNYGYTF. The rearrangement uses TRBV18 and TRBJ1-2; possibly TRBD1 for D (5 bases). V was cut by 3 bases and J by 1 base, with 6 bases left in between. From germline, CDR1 is KGHSH and CDR2 LQKENI. There are 13 residues in the CDR3. The full variable domain, completed using reference TRBV18 and TRBJ1-2, is NAGVMQNPRHLVRRRGQEARLRCSPMKGHSHVYWYRQLPEEGLKFMVYLQKENIIDESGMPKERFSAEFPKEGPSILRIQQVVRGDSAAYFCASSPQGNYGYTFGSGTRLTVV.

The V and J genes are TRBV5-4 and TRBJ2-1; 9 bases line up with TRBD2. The CDR3 length is 14 residues. The V gene's germline CDR1 is SGHNT and CDR2 YYREEE (reference sequence). V lost 0 bases to trimming and J lost 7 bases; unmatched junction nucleotides: 2. CDR3 bases: TGTGCCAGCAGCTTGGGACTAGCGGAGAATGAGCAGTTCTTC. It codes for CASSLGLAENEQFF.

V gene TRBV4-3 combines with J gene TRBJ2-2; 8 nucleotides line up with TRBD2. J gave up 10 bases and V 3 bases, and 10 bases lay outside the gene matches. The CDR3 runs to 15 residues. Looked up from germline, CDR1 is LGHNA and CDR2 is YSLEER. The CDR3 nucleotides are TGCGCCAGCAGCCACCGGACTAGCAGGGCCGAGGAGCTGTTTTTT. Residues: CASSHRTSRAEELFF.

The genes are TRBV15 and TRBJ1-6; D unresolved. CDR3 length: 14 residues. Between the trimmed V and J ends, which lost 1 base and 7 bases, there was a span of 8 bases. CDR1 is LNHNV, CDR2 YYDKDF, per germline (reference sequence). DNA of the CDR3: TGTGCCACCAGCAGAGGGCAGACAAATTCACCCCTCCACTTT. Protein product: CATSRGQTNSPLHF. Using reference TRBV15 and TRBJ1-6 for the parts outside the CDR3, the full variable domain is DAMVIQNPRYQVTQFGKPVTLSCSQTLNHNVMYWYQQKSSQAPKLLFHYYDKDFNNEADTPDNFQSRRPNTSFCFLDIRSPGLGDTAMYLCATSRGQTNSPLHFGNGTRLTVT.

The gene calls are TRBV7-6 and TRBJ1-6; D not certain. V lost 2 bases and J 0 bases, leaving 8 bases between the germline ends. CDR3 length: 16 amino acids. CDR1 and CDR2 from the germline V gene are SGHVS and FNYEAQ. This chain's CDR3 is CASSLYGSSYNSPLHF. CDR3 in DNA: TGTGCCAGCAGCTTATACGGTAGCTCCTATAATTCACCCCTCCACTTT.

The genes are TRBV7-3 and TRBJ2-5; 7 bases align to TRBD1. This CDR3 has 13 residues. Trimming took 3 bases from V and 2 from J; bases not matched to a gene: 0. Germline V gives CDR1 SGHTA, CDR2 FQGTGA. For the CDR3, the DNA is TGTGCCAGCAGCTTGGGACAGCAAGAGACCCAGTACTTC. This translates into CASSLGQQETQYF.

As to this clone: Sequence at one end of the junction differs from germline and may be a read error. This rearrangement joins TRBV7-9 to TRBJ2-1, with D uncertain. Germline V CDR1 and CDR2: SEHNR, FQNEAQ (reference sequence). CDR3 length: 11 residues. Written as DNA, the CDR3 is TGTGCCAGCAGCTCCTCCAATGAGCAGTTCTTC. Protein: CASSSSNEQFF.

The V call is TRBV7-9, the J call TRBJ1-2; D perhaps matches TRBD1 (6 bases). Germline assignment: CDR1 SEHNR and CDR2 FQNEAQ (reference sequence). V was trimmed by 1 base and J by 1 base, leaving 13 bases between them. CDR3 length: 16 residues. The CDR3 bases are TGTGCCAGCAGCTTAGTGTGGCCAGGGGATAACTATGGCTACACCTTC. This translates into CASSLVWPGDNYGYTF.

The chain recombines TRBV5-1 with TRBJ2-1; 10 bases agree with TRBD2. Trimming took 2 bases from V and 2 from J; bases not matched to a gene: 1. This CDR3 contains 15 residues. Germline CDR1 SGHRS, CDR2 YFSETQ. The CDR3 reads CASSFSGGAYNEQFF. In DNA, the CDR3 is TGCGCCAGCAGCTTCAGCGGGGGGGCCTACAATGAGCAGTTCTTC. Combining the CDR3 with reference TRBV5-1 and TRBJ2-1 gives the whole variable domain KAGVTQTPRYLIKTRGQQVTLSCSPISGHRSVSWYQQTPGQGLQFLFEYFSETQRNKGNFPGRFSGRQFSNSRSEMNVSTLELGDSALYLCASSFSGGAYNEQFFGPGTRLTVL.

The table lists this clone with a count of one. The chain couples TRBV27 to TRBJ1-6, with D tentatively TRBD1 (5 bases). V was cut by 0 bases and J by 9 bases, with 18 bases left in between. CDR3 length: 17 amino acids. Germline V lookup: CDR1 MNHEY, CDR2 SMNVEV (reference sequence). CDR3 in DNA: TGTGCCAGCAGTTTATCGGAGAGCAGGGCCTTGGGTTCACCCCTCCACTTT. It specifies CASSLSESRALGSPLHF.

Turning to this clone: Other DNA sequences of this sample code for an identical CDR3. In DNA, the CDR3 is TGTGCCAGCAGTTTCGGCGGGACTAGCACAGATACGCAGTATTTT. It yields the protein CASSFGGTSTDTQYF. This chain links TRBV28 with TRBJ2-3; D is perhaps TRBD2 (6 bases). CDR3 size: 15 residues. In germline, CDR1 is MDHEN, CDR2 SYDVKM. Trimming left V 3 bases short and J 0 bases short, with 10 bases between.

The rearrangement uses TRBV2 and TRBJ1-1, with a tentative D call TRBD1 (5 bases). The length of the CDR3 is 12 residues. Germline loops: CDR1 SNHLY, CDR2 FYNNEI. V lost 6 bases and J lost 8, with 13 bases in between. The CDR3 sequence is CASRDDSPEAFF. The CDR3 DNA follows: TGTGCCAGCAGAGATGACAGCCCCGAAGCTTTCTTT.

The chain couples TRBV30 to TRBJ2-7; the match to TRBD2 covers 15 bases. Germline V gene sequence: CDR1 GTSNPN, CDR2 SVGIG (reference sequence). The CDR3 extends over 17 amino acids. The V gene end was trimmed by 4 bases and the J gene end by 3 bases; junction bases not matched to a gene: 10. CDR3 residues: CAWTKGLAGGSFYEQYF. The DNA of the CDR3 is TGTGCCTGGACCAAGGGACTAGCGGGAGGTTCCTTCTACGAGCAGTACTTC.

V usage is TRBV19 and J usage is TRBJ1-1; 7 bases are shared with TRBD1. J lost 4 bases, V lost 6 bases, and 8 bases had no gene match. The length of the CDR3 is 14 residues. CDR1 is LNHDA, CDR2 SQIVND, per germline (reference sequence). DNA for the CDR3: TGTGCCAGTAGACCGACAGGGTCCATCACTGAAGCTTTCTTT. Translated: CASRPTGSITEAFF.

The chain employs TRBV7-2 and TRBJ1-5; D is possibly TRBD1 (5 bases). This CDR3 has 13 residues. Germline lookup yields CDR1 SGHTA and CDR2 FQGNSA. V was cut by 9 bases and J by 0 bases, with 9 bases left in between. The CDR3 region is CASQQDSNQPQHF. The CDR3 bases are TGTGCCAGTCAACAGGATAGCAATCAGCCCCAGCATTTT.

The gene calls are TRBV7-9 and TRBJ1-2; D is perhaps TRBD1 (6 bases). V dropped 5 bases and J dropped 2 bases, with 18 bases sitting between them. The V gene's germline CDR1 is SEHNR and CDR2 FQNEAQ (reference sequence). This CDR3 is built from 16 residues. CDR3 nucleotide sequence: TGTGCCAGCAGCCCTGGGACCCTCGGGACAAACTATGGCTACACCTTC. It encodes CASSPGTLGTNYGYTF.

This clone was picked up one time. This chain links TRBV7-2 with TRBJ2-7; 7 bases agree with TRBD2. The CDR3 loop spans 16 amino acids. V lost 1 base and J lost 6; bases outside the gene matches: 12. CDR1 and CDR2 (germline): SGHTA, FQGNSA. This chain's CDR3 is CASSLGVGGLFVEQYF. CDR3 bases: TGTGCCAGCAGCTTAGGGGTGGGAGGGCTGTTCGTCGAGCAGTACTTC.

The rearrangement uses TRBV4-3 and TRBJ1-4; no firm D call. Germline CDR1 reads LGHNA; CDR2 reads YSLEER. This CDR3 contains 14 residues. V was trimmed by 2 bases and J by 10 bases, leaving 14 bases between them. The CDR3 here is CASSQTHEGGKLFF. The CDR3 region has the DNA TGCGCCAGCAGCCAAACCCACGAGGGCGGAAAACTGTTTTTT.

The chain employs TRBV12-3 or TRBV12-4 and TRBJ2-3; D is unclear. This CDR3 has 12 residues. Trimming pared 7 bases from V and 7 bases from J, leaving 12 bases between. Here the CDR3 DNA reads TGTGCCAGCACCACTGACTCCCATACGCAGTATTTT. It codes for CASTTDSHTQYF.

The chain recombines TRBV2 with TRBJ1-5, with 7 bases identical to TRBD1. The ends lost 5 bases at V and 6 bases at J; junction bases unmatched: 7. Looked up from germline, CDR1 is SNHLY and CDR2 is FYNNEI. CDR3 length: 14 amino acids. The CDR3 region has the DNA TGTGCCAGCAGTATGGGGACAGCTCGTCAGCCCCAGCATTTT. It yields the protein CASSMGTARQPQHF.

The V gene is TRBV11-3, the J gene TRBJ2-3; a possible D gene is TRBD2 (5 bases). The CDR3 spans 13 residues. Trimming cost V 5 bases and J 6 bases, with 12 bases left between them. From germline, CDR1 is SGHNT and CDR2 YENEEA. The DNA of the CDR3 is TGTGCCAGCAGCCACGGGGTAGCGGATACGCAGTATTTT. Its protein is CASSHGVADTQYF.

The rearrangement links TRBV24-1 to TRBJ2-2; tentatively, D is TRBD2 (6 bases). Germline CDR1 KGHDR, CDR2 SFDVKD. The CDR3 has 16 amino acids. V shed 4 bases and J shed 5 bases, with 16 bases lying between them. The CDR3 here is CATSDAHPRGTGELFF. Here the CDR3 DNA reads TGTGCCACCAGTGACGCTCACCCTCGGGGGACCGGGGAGCTGTTTTTT.

For the CDR3, the DNA is TGTGCCAGCAGCAAAACAGGGCGAGGCTACACCTTC. This codes for CASSKTGRGYTF. The chain links TRBV7-8 to TRBJ1-2, with TRBD1 as a possible D gene (6 bases). CDR1 SGHVS and CDR2 FQNEAQ come from the germline V gene. The CDR3 is 12 amino acids. Trimming left V 5 bases short and J 8 bases short, with 12 bases between.

The rearrangement joins TRBV3-1 (or the pseudogene TRBV3-2) to TRBJ2-5, with D tentatively TRBD2 (6 bases). The V and J ends lost 1 base and 7 bases respectively, with 7 bases between them. The CDR3 covers 12 residues. Looked up from germline, CDR1 is LGHDT and CDR2 is YNNKEL (reference sequence). This CDR3 reads CASSQGEVTQYF. DNA for the CDR3: TGTGCCAGCAGCCAAGGGGAGGTGACCCAGTACTTC.